This T cell receptor beta chain is drawn from a study of blood T cell repertoires in COVID-19. Overall study context: Sites in the United States, Italy and Spain provided acute and convalescent COVID-19 samples. PBMCs, B-cell-depleted T cells, or T cells provided the cDNA or gDNA that made up the material.

Per the germline V gene, CDR1 is KGHDR and CDR2 is SFDVKD. This CDR3 region has 16 residues. V shed 4 bases, J shed 2 bases, and the junction held 6 bases outside the gene matches. This clone was observed a single time. In the source study's methods: Counts of nucleated cells, estimated from reference gene primer amplification, were obtained. Some clones are missing from TCRdb's copy, which holds only in-frame ones; the method was immunoSEQ multiplex PCR. The V and J calls and the clone size are those of that table, but D and trimming were determined from the DNA. Altogether about 100,000 clones are present, almost 95% being singletons, with the ten largest covering approximately 5.4%.

The chain employs TRBV24-1 and TRBJ2-3, with 9 bases lining up with TRBD1. This receptor was identified in a man in his fifties or sixties with active COVID-19. Input material: peripheral blood. DNA of the CDR3: TGTGCCACCAGTGAAACCGGGACAGGGTACACAGATACGCAGTATTTT. This codes for CATSETGTGYTDTQYF.